The source of this T cell receptor beta chain is a study of identical twins. One entry per CDR3 protein, called by TCRdb with MiXCR from the 5' RACE reads. Of around 370,000 distinct CDR3 sequences listed, around 9.7% are singletons. This clonotype was seen at least ten times. The clonotype comes from a woman aged 50 to 60 in good health. Sequencing input: naive T cells sorted from blood.

CDR3 sequence (DNA): TGCAGCGTTGGTCTGGGGGCGAACACTGAAGCTTTCTTT. Translating it yields CSVGLGANTEAFF. This chain uses TRBV29-1 with TRBJ1-1, with a possible D match to TRBD1 (6 bases). V lost 4 bases, J lost 1 base, and 10 bases lay in between. There are 13 residues in the CDR3. Looked up from germline, CDR1 is SQVTM and CDR2 is ANQGSEA. The complete variable domain, with remaining parts taken from reference TRBV29-1 and TRBJ1-1, reads SAVISQKPSRDICQRGTSLTIQCQVDSQVTMMFWYRQQPGQSLTLIATANQGSEATYESGFVIDKFPISRPNLTFSTLTVSNMSPEDSSIYLCSVGLGANTEAFFGQGTRLTVV.